Each of the 5 T cell receptor beta chains below was sequenced from the same sample in a study of T-cell memory formation after mild COVID-19. One entry per CDR3 protein, called by TCRdb with MiXCR from the 5' RACE reads. The sample has a few hundred thousand distinct CDR3 sequences, roughly 24% seen once. Sequenced input: PBMCs or a T cell subset sorted from them (not recorded which). Source of these receptors: an adult woman who had mild COVID-19 (a few samples of this study predate the infection). Cell type and time point are not known.

This clonotype was seen repeatedly, ten times or more. This chain uses TRBV4-1 with TRBJ2-3; maybe TRBD2 (6 bases). This CDR3 region has 17 residues. The V gene's germline CDR1 is MGHRA and CDR2 YSYEKL. V lost 7 bases, J lost 4 bases, and 24 bases lay in between. The CDR3 here is CASTTLGGPRGSDTQYF. The CDR3 DNA reads as TGCGCCAGCACCACCCTCGGGGGACCCCGGGGATCAGATACGCAGTATTTT.

V gene TRBV7-8 combines with J gene TRBJ2-1, with 9 bases matching TRBD2. The germline gives CDR1 SGHVS, CDR2 FQNEAQ. The trim removed 4 bases at V and 6 bases at J, leaving 13 bases unmatched. The CDR3 has 17 residues. CDR3 DNA sequence: TGTGCCAGCAGCTCCAGAATAGCGGGAGTTGGGCTCAATGAGCAGTTCTTC. Translation gives CASSSRIAGVGLNEQFF.

This clonotype appeared a few times. The gene calls are TRBV6-5 and TRBJ1-1; D unresolved. CDR1 and CDR2 (germline): MNHEY, SVGAGI. The CDR3 is 15 residues long. Trimming took off 3 bases at V and 5 bases at J, with 16 bases between the two ends. In DNA form, the CDR3 reads TGTGCCAGCAGTTATTCTAACGGGGTGGTGACTGAAGCTTTCTTT. Protein sequence: CASSYSNGVVTEAFF.

This clonotype was found a few times. This chain connects TRBV5-1 to TRBJ2-1; no definite D call. Germline assignment: CDR1 SGHRS and CDR2 YFSETQ. Trimming removed 4 bases from V and 0 bases from J, with 11 bases in between. This CDR3 region has 15 residues. This CDR3 is CASSQDLGSYNEQFF. CDR3 bases: TGCGCCAGCAGCCAAGACCTGGGCTCCTACAATGAGCAGTTCTTC.

This clonotype was found a few times. The V call is TRBV13, the J call TRBJ1-2; 8 positions match TRBD1. Trimming cost V 4 bases and J 3 bases; bases outside gene matches: 7. This CDR3 contains 15 residues. Germline CDR1 and CDR2: PRHDT and FYEKMQ (reference sequence). The CDR3 reads CASSSQGASHYGYTF. In DNA, the CDR3 is TGTGCCAGCAGCTCGCAGGGGGCATCACACTATGGCTACACCTTC.